This T cell receptor (beta chain) was sequenced for a study of cytomegalovirus exposure and HLA in healthy donors. CDR1 is SQVTM, CDR2 ANQGSEA, per germline. The CDR3 is 14 amino acids. Trimming stripped 8 bases from V and 0 bases from J, with 16 bases between. A word on this clone: Its antigen is not identified.

The study, taken as a whole, reports: Later work associated roughly 17,000 TCR beta sequences with HLA alleles at 0.05 false discovery rate. Roughly uniform sequencing depth across donors was assumed, possibly incorrectly.

The PCR was carried out with 60 Vbeta primers and 13 Jbeta primers. Here immunoSEQ multiplex PCR was the method, and the copy in TCRdb shows in-frame clones only, minus some. The table lists some 110,000 clones, 70% to 85% of them singletons. The gene calls are TRBV29-1 and TRBJ2-5; D gene uncertain. The origin of this receptor is a woman between 50 and 59 years old in good health and CMV-seropositive. Sequencing was performed on PBMCs. The CDR3 coding sequence is TGCAGCTTCCCGGGTCCTCGGAACCAAGAGACCCAGTACTTC. It translates to CSFPGPRNQETQYF.